One sample yielded the 4 T cell receptor beta chains listed below, sequenced in a study of T cell responses to AZD1222 COVID-19 vaccine. Clones were sequenced by immunoSEQ multiplex PCR, and TCRdb holds only the in-frame ones, with some missing. The sample holds 100,000 to 150,000 clones, 92% seen once. The material was peripheral blood, obtained on day 0 of AZD1222 vaccination. These receptors originate from an adult in good health.

The chain couples TRBV9 to TRBJ2-1; D may be TRBD1 or TRBD2 (5 bases each). Trimming pared 0 bases from V and 6 bases from J, leaving 7 bases between. This CDR3 is 13 amino acids long. The V gene's germline CDR1 is SGDLS and CDR2 YYNGEE. The chain's CDR3 is CASSVGGFNEQFF. CDR3 nucleotide sequence: TGTGCCAGCAGCGTAGGGGGGTTCAATGAGCAGTTCTTC.

This chain uses TRBV11-2 with TRBJ2-1; the D is unclear. The V gene lost 2 bases and the J gene lost 0 bases, with 11 bases spanning the gap. The germline V gene encodes CDR1 SGHAT and CDR2 FQNNGV. The CDR3 runs 16 residues. The CDR3 here is CASSLRVRSSYNEQFF. The CDR3 coding sequence is TGTGCCAGCAGCTTACGGGTGAGGAGCTCCTACAATGAGCAGTTCTTC.

J is TRBJ2-7 and V is TRBV6-2 or TRBV6-3, with 9 bases lining up with TRBD1. The CDR3 is made up of 13 amino acids. Per germline, CDR1 MNHEY and CDR2 SVGEGT. The J segment lost 5 bases and the V segment lost 6 bases, leaving 5 bases of the junction unmatched. The CDR3 region is CASSPGTGNEQYF. The CDR3 DNA sequence: TGTGCCAGCAGCCCCGGGACAGGGAACGAGCAGTACTTC.

Of note for this clone: The junction does not match germline at one end; this may be a read error. The chain joins TRBV5-1 to TRBJ1-6; D is uncertain. The germline gives CDR1 SGHRS, CDR2 YFSETQ. The CDR3 contains 13 residues. The CDR3 region has the DNA TGCGCCAGCAGTTTGGGTGTTAATTCACCCCTCCACTTT. Translation: CASSLGVNSPLHF.